Here is one T cell receptor beta chain with its context. No antigen is known for it. No qualities accompany the bases; no much larger clone lies one base away. One collaborating source in Seattle enrolled patients while the patients were actively infected and followed the patients over time throughout the course of disease. Collaborating institutions collected whole blood in K2EDTA tubes following their own protocols. Collaborator samples were shipped for TCRbeta analysis as frozen whole blood, isolated PBMCs, or DNA extracted from either sample type. The source of the sample is a study of blood T cell repertoires in COVID-19 (dated by TCRdb to the early 2020s). In the study overall: Samples from collaborators originated in the United States, Italy and Spain and spanned both the acute and convalescent phases of COVID-19. The material from the prospective study consisted of cDNA or gDNA derived from T cells, B-cell-depleted T cells, or PBMCs. Deeply sampled blood TCRbeta repertoires from subjects exposed to, actively infected with, or recovered from COVID-19 were included in the dataset. The repertoires were released in a freely available public database intended as a resource for research on the immune response to SARS-CoV-2. Samples came from the ongoing ImmuneRACE study (first 160 participants) plus 1,254 subjects from 6 global collaborators. A de-identified subject ID, COVID-19 status, age in years and sex were almost always included in the sample metadata. Where available, HLA class I and class II types were obtained from metadata supplied by the sample provider rather than from assay-based typing. The full study reports these points: How much clinical and demographic metadata was included differed by source and by participant, and the metadata was provided uncurated.

The immunoSEQ Assay, a bias-controlled multiplex PCR, was used to amplify TCRbeta CDR3 regions from genomic DNA. The published analysis was carried out like this. Within the assay, amplification of reference gene primers was used to estimate how many nucleated cells each sample contained. Sequence reads were collapsed and filtered to measure the absolute abundance of every unique TCRbeta CDR3 rearrangement. Productive Simpson clonality was computed per sample as the square root of Simpson's diversity index over productive rearrangements. This immuneACCESS table, as held by TCRdb, lists in-frame sequences with V and J called but not all clones. Of the missing ones, under half trace to an unresolved V gene in checked studies; the others have no known cause. V, J and clone size reflect that table, while D and trimming were determined from the DNA. This sample lists 200,000 or so clones; approximately 80% were detected once. Jointly, the top ten make up roughly an eighth of the sample.

CDR1 and CDR2, looked up from the germline V gene, are MRHNA and SNTAGT. From the cysteine up to the phenylalanine, the CDR3 has a length of 15 residues. The retained sequence is limited to the CDR3, 45 bases, with the frame set at the first base. The V and J ends are trimmed by 3 bases and 5 bases, leaving 13 bases between them. This sequence originates from a woman aged 80 or over with COVID-19, enrolled during active disease. The sequenced sample was peripheral blood. The chain is encoded by TRBV6-4 joined to TRBJ2-2, with a tentative D gene TRBD1 over 6 matching bases. The DNA sequence is TGTGCCAGCAGTGAGGACAGATCCTCGACCGGGGAGCTGTTTTTT. Its translation reads: CASSEDRSSTGELFF.